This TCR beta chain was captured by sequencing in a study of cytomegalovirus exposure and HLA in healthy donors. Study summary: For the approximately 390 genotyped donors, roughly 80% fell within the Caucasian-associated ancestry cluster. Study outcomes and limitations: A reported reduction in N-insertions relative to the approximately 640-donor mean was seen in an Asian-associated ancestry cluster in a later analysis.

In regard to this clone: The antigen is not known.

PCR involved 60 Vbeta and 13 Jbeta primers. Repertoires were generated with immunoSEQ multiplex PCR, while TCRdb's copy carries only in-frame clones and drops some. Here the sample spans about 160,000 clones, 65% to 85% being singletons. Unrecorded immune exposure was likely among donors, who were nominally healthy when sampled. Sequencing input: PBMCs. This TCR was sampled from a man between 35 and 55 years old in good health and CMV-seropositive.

The CDR3 bases are TGTGCCAGCAGCTTATTGCCGGGACAGAATCTTAATCAGCCCCAGCATTTT. The encoded protein is CASSLLPGQNLNQPQHF. The J gene is TRBJ1-5, the V gene TRBV7-2, with 7 bases aligning to TRBD1. Germline V gene lookup returns CDR1 SGHTA and CDR2 FQGNSA. The CDR3 extends over 17 amino acids. V was pared by 2 bases and J by 4 bases, with 11 bases of the junction left unmatched.